This is a list of T cell receptor beta chains from one sample in a study of blood T cell repertoires in COVID-19. Some clones are missing from TCRdb's copy, which holds only in-frame ones; the method was immunoSEQ multiplex PCR. The sample carries 250,000 to 300,000 clones, more than 70% recorded once. The sample consisted of peripheral blood. The receptors were gathered from a woman aged 30 to 39 with COVID-19, enrolled during active disease. Both conserved end residues are part of each CDR3. D genes are given only for firm matches. The size field is filled for only some rows; it gives once, few, many or a size class.

V	D	J	size	DNA	CDR3
TRBV5-5	NA	TRBJ1-1	once	TGTGCCAGCAGCTTGCGAGGTACTGAAGCTTTCTTT	CASSLRGTEAFF
TRBV28	NA	TRBJ2-3	NA	TGTGCCAGCAGTCCCGACTTTTCAGATACGCAGTATTTT	CASSPDFSDTQYF
TRBV11-2	NA	TRBJ2-3	NA	TGTGCCAGCAGCTTACTCCTGGCACAGAGGGCGGATACGCAGTATTTT	CASSLLLAQRADTQYF
TRBV7-2	NA	TRBJ2-3	NA	TGTGCCAGCAGCTTAGCTGCAGCAGATACGCAGTATTTT	CASSLAAADTQYF
TRBV7-3	NA	TRBJ2-5	NA	TGTGCCAGCAGCTTAAACAGCCAAGAGACCCAGTACTTC	CASSLNSQETQYF
TRBV25-1	TRBD1	TRBJ1-5	once	TGTGCCAGCAGCGCGACAGGGGCGGGTCAGCCCCAGCATTTT	CASSATGAGQPQHF
TRBV28	TRBD1	TRBJ2-2	NA	TGTGCCAGCAGTTTGATGGGCAGGGGGAGTGGTCGGACCGGGGAGCTGTTTTTT	CASSLMGRGSGRTGELFF
TRBV7-8	TRBD1	TRBJ1-1	NA	TGTGCCAGCAGCTCTTTACAGGGGGCTGAAGCTTTCTTT	CASSSLQGAEAFF
TRBV6-5	NA	TRBJ2-7	NA	TGTGCCAGCACCCCAAGGGGCAGGAACTCCTACGAGCAGTACTTC	CASTPRGRNSYEQYF
TRBV9	NA	TRBJ1-2	NA	TGTGCCAGCAGCCCCTTAGAGCGTTATGGCTACACCTTC	CASSPLERYGYTF
TRBV7-8	NA	TRBJ2-2	NA	TGTGCCAGCAGCCTAGGGGCGACAGACGACACCGGGGAGCTGTTTTTT	CASSLGATDDTGELFF
TRBV25-1	NA	TRBJ2-2	NA	TGTGCCAGCAGTGTATCCAGGAACACCGGGGAGCTGTTTTTT	CASSVSRNTGELFF
TRBV28	NA	TRBJ2-7	once	TGTGCCAGCAGTTTAGGGGGGGCCGAGCAGTACTTC	CASSLGGAEQYF
TRBV28	TRBD1	TRBJ1-3	few	TGTGCCAGCAGTTTACCTCAGGGGGCTAAAGGAAACACCATATATTTT	CASSLPQGAKGNTIYF
TRBV25-1	NA	TRBJ1-3	NA	TGTGCCAGCAGTAGGCAGGGTGGGAACACCATATATTTT	CASSRQGGNTIYF
TRBV2	NA	TRBJ1-2	NA	TGTGCCAGCAGTGGTGGGACGGGAGAGGGCTACACCTTC	CASSGGTGEGYTF
TRBV5-1	NA	TRBJ2-1	once	TGCGCCAGCAGCTTGGGGCTTAACAATGAGCAGTTCTTC	CASSLGLNNEQFF
TRBV5-1	TRBD1	TRBJ2-1	NA	TGCGCCAGCAGCTTCCGACAGGGGGTGATAAATGAGCAGTTCTTC	CASSFRQGVINEQFF
TRBV7-2	TRBD1	TRBJ1-4	NA	TGTGCCAGCAGCACCCGACAGGGTCGAATCGAAAAACTGTTTTTT	CASSTRQGRIEKLFF
TRBV28	TRBD1	TRBJ2-7	NA	TGTGCCAGCAGTAAAGGGGGGACAGGGCCCTACGAGCAGTACTTC	CASSKGGTGPYEQYF
TRBV19	TRBD1	TRBJ1-3	NA	TGTGCCAGTAGTACGGCGGGACAGGGAAACACCATATATTTT	CASSTAGQGNTIYF
TRBV19	TRBD2	TRBJ2-5	NA	TGTGCCAGTAGTGCGGGACTAGCGGTACTCGAGACCCAGTACTTC	CASSAGLAVLETQYF
TRBV28	NA	TRBJ2-5	NA	TGTGCCAGCAGTTTGGGCAGGGTGGGGCCGATTTCAAAGTACTTC	CASSLGRVGPISKYF
TRBV4-1	TRBD2	TRBJ2-3	NA	TGCGCCAGCAGCCAAGCAGGTGGCGGGGGGGCAGATACGCAGTATTTT	CASSQAGGGGADTQYF
TRBV27	NA	TRBJ2-3	NA	TGTGCCAGCAGTTCCCCCCAGGGTCCCACAGATACGCAGTATTTT	CASSSPQGPTDTQYF
TRBV11-3	NA	TRBJ2-2	NA	TGTGCCAGCAGCTTAGTCATCAGGGGGGAGACCGGGGAGCTGTTTTTT	CASSLVIRGETGELFF
TRBV30	TRBD1	TRBJ1-4	NA	TGTGCCTGCGCCCAGGGGGGTGAGGAAAAACTGTTTTTT	CACAQGGEEKLFF
TRBV29-1	TRBD1	TRBJ2-7	NA	TGCAGCGTTGAAAAGGGACAGGGATACGAGCAGTACTTC	CSVEKGQGYEQYF
TRBV29-1	NA	TRBJ1-2	NA	TGCAGCGTTGAAGATCCCAGGTTGCATGGCTACACCTTC	CSVEDPRLHGYTF
TRBV7-3	NA	TRBJ2-3	NA	TGTGCCAGCAGCCAGATCCAGGGTAGTGGAGATACGCAGTATTTT	CASSQIQGSGDTQYF
TRBV7-6	TRBD1	TRBJ1-1	once	TGTGCCAGCAGCCCCGTGACAGGGGCCACTGAAGCTTTCTTT	CASSPVTGATEAFF
TRBV6-5	NA	TRBJ2-7	NA	TGTGCCAGCAGTTACGGGTGGCAGGGCAGGGACGAGCAGTACTTC	CASSYGWQGRDEQYF
TRBV5-5	NA	TRBJ2-1	NA	TGTGCCAGCAGCTTTCCGGGTAATGAGCAGTTCTTC	CASSFPGNEQFF
TRBV7-9	TRBD1	TRBJ2-3	NA	TGTGCCAGCAGCTTAGGACGTCAGGGGGCGGGAGATACGCAGTATTTT	CASSLGRQGAGDTQYF
TRBV27	TRBD1	TRBJ1-5	NA	TGTGCCAGCAGTCCCCGACAGGGGAAGGTTCATCAGCCCCAGCATTTT	CASSPRQGKVHQPQHF
TRBV10-3	TRBD1	TRBJ1-2	few	TGTGCCATCAGTGAGTCGACAGGACAGGGGGCGCGGGGCTACACCTTC	CAISESTGQGARGYTF
TRBV3-1/TRBV3-2	TRBD2	TRBJ2-1	NA	TGTGCCAGCAGCCCTGTTTTAGCGGGAGGGTCGGGGCAGTTCTTC	CASSPVLAGGSGQFF
TRBV7-6	TRBD2	TRBJ2-5	NA	TGTGCCAGCAGCCCCAGCGGGAGCCCTAGGGAGACCCAGTACTTC	CASSPSGSPRETQYF
TRBV6-5	TRBD1	TRBJ2-7	NA	TGTGCCAGCAGTAGCGCCGGGACAGCGCCCTACGAGCAGTACTTC	CASSSAGTAPYEQYF
TRBV7-8	NA	TRBJ1-3	NA	TGTGCCAGCAGCCCCCTTGACAGTTTCCCCGGAAACACCATATATTTT	CASSPLDSFPGNTIYF
TRBV3-1/TRBV3-2	NA	TRBJ2-7	NA	TGTGCCAGCAGCAACTCCTGGACTTCCAGCTCCTACGAGCAGTACTTC	CASSNSWTSSSYEQYF
TRBV4-2	NA	TRBJ2-4	NA	TGTGCCAGCAGCCAAGTTGTCAGCGAGGAGATTCAGTACTTC	CASSQVVSEEIQYF
TRBV10-3	NA	TRBJ1-5	few	TGTGCCATCAGTGAGTCCCCGGGGGGGAATCAGCCCCAGCATTTT	CAISESPGGNQPQHF
TRBV5-1	NA	TRBJ1-1	NA	TGCGCCAGCAGCTTGCGAGGGTACAACACTGAAGCTTTCTTT	CASSLRGYNTEAFF
TRBV18	NA	TRBJ1-1	NA	TGTGCCAGCTCAATTCTACCCGGGACAAGGGTGAACACTGAAGCTTTCTTT	CASSILPGTRVNTEAFF
TRBV15	NA	TRBJ1-5	NA	TGTGCCACCAGCAGAGAAGGGCAGGGTGGCCAGCCCCAGCATTTT	CATSREGQGGQPQHF
TRBV18	NA	TRBJ1-2	NA	TGTGCCAGCTCCAGGACAGTTGGCTACACCTTC	CASSRTVGYTF